Given below is one T cell receptor (beta chain) in context. V was pared by 3 bases and J by 1 base, with 7 bases between. This CDR3 contains 13 residues. TCRdb fed the RT-PCR reads into MiXCR, producing one record per CDR3 protein. Of about 680,000 distinct CDR3 sequences detected, 13% to 15% appear once; the ten largest clones hold 3.6%. The sequence came from a female donor in good health, serving as a healthy control. Sequenced sample: memory CD4+ T cells from blood. The chain has TRBV12-3 or TRBV12-4 and TRBJ2-7, with D hard to call. CDR3 amino acids: CASSFRPSYEQYF. Here the CDR3 DNA reads TGTGCCAGCAGTTTCCGCCCGTCCTACGAGCAGTACTTC.